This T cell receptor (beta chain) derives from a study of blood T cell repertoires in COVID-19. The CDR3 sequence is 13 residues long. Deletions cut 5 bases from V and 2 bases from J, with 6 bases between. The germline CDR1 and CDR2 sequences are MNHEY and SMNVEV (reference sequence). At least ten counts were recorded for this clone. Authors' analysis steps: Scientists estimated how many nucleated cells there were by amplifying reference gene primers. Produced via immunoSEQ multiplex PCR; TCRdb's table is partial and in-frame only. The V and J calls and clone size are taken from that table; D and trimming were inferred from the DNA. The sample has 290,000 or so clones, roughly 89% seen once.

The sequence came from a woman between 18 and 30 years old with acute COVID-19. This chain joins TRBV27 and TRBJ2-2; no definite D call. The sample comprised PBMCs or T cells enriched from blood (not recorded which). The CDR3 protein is CASSPRNTGELFF. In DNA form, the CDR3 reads TGTGCCAGCAGTCCTAGAAACACCGGGGAGCTGTTTTTT.